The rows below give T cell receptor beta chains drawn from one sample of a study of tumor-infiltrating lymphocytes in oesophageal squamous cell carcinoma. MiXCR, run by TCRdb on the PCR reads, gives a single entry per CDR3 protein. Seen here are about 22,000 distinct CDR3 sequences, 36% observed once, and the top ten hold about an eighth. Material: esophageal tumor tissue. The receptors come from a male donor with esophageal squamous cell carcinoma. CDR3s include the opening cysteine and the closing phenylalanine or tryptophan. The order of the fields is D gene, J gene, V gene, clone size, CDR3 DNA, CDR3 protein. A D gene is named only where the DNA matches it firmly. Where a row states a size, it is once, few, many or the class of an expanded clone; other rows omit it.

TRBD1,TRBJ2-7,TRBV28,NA,TGTGCCAGCAGTTCTTACGGGACAGGGACCTACGAGCAGTACTTC,CASSSYGTGTYEQYF
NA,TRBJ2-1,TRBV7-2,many,TGTGCCAGCAGCCATACGTGGGGGAATGAGCAGTTCTTC,CASSHTWGNEQFF
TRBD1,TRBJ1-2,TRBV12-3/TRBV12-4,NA,TGTGCCAGCAGCCTTGGGACAGGGGAATTGGGCTATGGCTACACCTTC,CASSLGTGELGYGYTF
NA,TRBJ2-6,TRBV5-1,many,TGCGCCAGCAGCTCCGACTTACGCTCTGGGGCCAACGTCCTGACTTTC,CASSSDLRSGANVLTF
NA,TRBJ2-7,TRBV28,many,TGTGCCAGCATAAGAACGGGAGACTCTTACGAGCAGTACTTC,CASIRTGDSYEQYF
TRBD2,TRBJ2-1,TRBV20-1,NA,TGCAGTGCTCTCACTAGCGGGAGGTACAATGAGCAGTTCTTC,CSALTSGRYNEQFF
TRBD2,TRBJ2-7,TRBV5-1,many,TGCGCCAGCAGCTCCTTATATGAGCGGGGGACCTACGAGCAGTACTTC,CASSSLYERGTYEQYF
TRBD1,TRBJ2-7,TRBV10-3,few,TGTGCCATCAGTACGACAGGGGGCTCCTACAATGAGCAGTACTTC,CAISTTGGSYNEQYF
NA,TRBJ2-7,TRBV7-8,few,TGTGCCAGCAGCTTCGACGACACCTACGAGCAGTACTTC,CASSFDDTYEQYF
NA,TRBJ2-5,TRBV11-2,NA,TGTGCCAGCAGCTTAGACCCCCATAGGCTCCAAGAGACCCAGTACTTC,CASSLDPHRLQETQYF
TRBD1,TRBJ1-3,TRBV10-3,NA,TGTGCCATCAGTTCCGGGACAGGGGGCCCTGGAAACACCATATATTTT,CAISSGTGGPGNTIYF
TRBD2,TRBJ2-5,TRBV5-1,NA,TGCGCCAGCAGCCCAAGCGGGAGCTCCTACAAGCAGTACTTC,CASSPSGSSYKQYF
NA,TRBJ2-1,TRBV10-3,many,TGTGCCATCCGCCTAGCTTTAACTGGGAATGAGCAGTTCTTC,CAIRLALTGNEQFF
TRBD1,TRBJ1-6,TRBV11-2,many,TGTGCCAGCAGCTTAGTGACAGGGGAGCATTCACCCCTCCACTTT,CASSLVTGEHSPLHF
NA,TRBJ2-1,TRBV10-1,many,TGCGCCAGCGTGGGACGGAGCTCCTACAATGAGCAGTTCTTC,CASVGRSSYNEQFF
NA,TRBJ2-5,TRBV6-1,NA,TGTGCCAGCAGAAAAAGAGGGGTGCAAGAGACCCAGTACTTC,CASRKRGVQETQYF
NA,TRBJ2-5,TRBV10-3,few,TGTGCCATCAGTGATCGGGGGGCTGAGACCCAGTACTTC,CAISDRGAETQYF
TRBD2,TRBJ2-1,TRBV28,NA,TGTGCCAGCAGGTACGCCGGGACTAGCAGCTACAATGAGCAGTTCTTC,CASRYAGTSSYNEQFF
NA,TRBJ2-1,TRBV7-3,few,TGTGCCAGCAGCCCTTCGTTTAGGGGGGAGGAGCAGTTCTTC,CASSPSFRGEEQFF
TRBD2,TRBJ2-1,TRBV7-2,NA,TGTGCCAGCAGCTCGACTAGCACTTCCTACAATGAGCAGTTCTTC,CASSSTSTSYNEQFF
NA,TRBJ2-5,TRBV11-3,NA,TGTGCCAGCAGCTTAGATGAACAGGGAGAGACCCAGTACTTC,CASSLDEQGETQYF
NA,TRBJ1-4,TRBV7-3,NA,TGTGCCAGCAGCTTAACAAGGCCTAGCGGTTTT,CASSLTRPSGF
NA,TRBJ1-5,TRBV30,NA,TGTGCCTGGAGTGTGGGTCTTCAGCAGCCCCAGCATTTT,CAWSVGLQQPQHF
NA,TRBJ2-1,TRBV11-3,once,TGTGCCAGCAGCCATCGAGTCAGCGGAACGTACTACAATGAGCAGTTCTTC,CASSHRVSGTYYNEQFF
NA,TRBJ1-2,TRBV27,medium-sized,TGTGCCAGCAGTTTATCGACGAGGGGCTATGGCTACACCTTC,CASSLSTRGYGYTF
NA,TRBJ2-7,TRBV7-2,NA,TGTGCCAGCAGAGCCGACAGGTCCTACGAGCAGTACTTC,CASRADRSYEQYF
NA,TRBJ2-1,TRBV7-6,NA,TGTGCCAGCAGCCCCCCTATTGCACAACAGCAGTTCTTC,CASSPPIAQQQFF
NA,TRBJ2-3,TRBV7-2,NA,TGTGCCCGCAGCTTGGGGTACTCCTACGAGCAGTTATTC,CARSLGYSYEQLF
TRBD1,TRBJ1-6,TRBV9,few,TGTGCCAGCAGCCTAACAGGGGAAGTTAGATCACCCCTCCACTTT,CASSLTGEVRSPLHF
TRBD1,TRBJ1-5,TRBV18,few,TGTGCCAGCTCAGCTATACAGGGGCCCAATCAGCCCCAGCATTTT,CASSAIQGPNQPQHF
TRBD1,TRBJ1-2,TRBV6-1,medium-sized,TGTGCCAGCAGTGTACAGGGGTCTAACTATGGCTACACCTTC,CASSVQGSNYGYTF
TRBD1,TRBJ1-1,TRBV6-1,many,TGTGCCAGCAGCTCCCAGGGGGCGCAGACTGAAGCTTTCTTT,CASSSQGAQTEAFF
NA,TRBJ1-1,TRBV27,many,TGTGCCAGCAGTTACAAGGAAACCACTGAAGCTTTCTTT,CASSYKETTEAFF
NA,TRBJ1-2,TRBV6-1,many,TGTGCCAGCAGCGTCTCCGGACAGACGACTGGCTACACCTTC,CASSVSGQTTGYTF
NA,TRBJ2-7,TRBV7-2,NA,TGTGCCAGCAGCTTATCTCCGGGAGCCTCCTACGAGCAGTACTTC,CASSLSPGASYEQYF
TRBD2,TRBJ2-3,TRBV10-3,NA,TGTGCCATCGGGACTAGCGACACAGATACGCAGTATTTT,CAIGTSDTDTQYF
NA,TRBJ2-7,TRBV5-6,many,TGTGCCAGCAGCTTGGTCCGGAGCTACGAGCAGTACTTC,CASSLVRSYEQYF
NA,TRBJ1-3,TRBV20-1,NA,TGCAGTGCTAGAGGACAGAGCTCTGGAAACACCATATATTTT,CSARGQSSGNTIYF
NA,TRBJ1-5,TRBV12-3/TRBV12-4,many,TGTGCCAGCAGCCTGGACGGGAATCAGCCCCAGCATTTT,CASSLDGNQPQHF